One sample yielded the 16 T cell receptor beta chains listed below, sequenced in a study of neurological immune-mediated disorders. The time point denotes: longitudinal time-point 2. TCRdb reprocessed the 5' RACE reads with MiXCR, giving one entry per CDR3 protein. The sample comprises 65,000 to 85,000 distinct CDR3 sequences, 5.8% of which are singletons, and over 6.5% rests with the top ten. The source material was PBMCs. All receptors come from a woman aged 55 to 70 with multiple sclerosis.

This clonotype was counted many times. The chain carries TRBV5-1 and TRBJ2-5; 10 bases align to TRBD2. The germline V gene has CDR1 SGHRS and CDR2 YFSETQ. J lost 5 bases, V lost 1 base, and 11 bases had no gene match. The CDR3 is 17 residues long. CDR3 residues: CASSLPTTGTSDETQYF. CDR3 nucleotides: TGCGCCAGCAGCTTGCCGACGACCGGGACTAGCGATGAGACCCAGTACTTC.

This clonotype was recorded many times. This chain links TRBV3-1 with TRBJ1-1, with D unclear. Trimming cost V 3 bases and J 0 bases, with 8 bases left between them. The CDR3 has 14 residues. In germline, CDR1 is LGHDT, CDR2 YNNKEL (reference sequence). CDR3 DNA: TGTGCCAGCAGCCACCCCCCGATGAACACTGAAGCTTTCTTT. Protein: CASSHPPMNTEAFF. Supplemented by reference TRBV3-1 and TRBJ1-1, the full variable domain reads DTAVSQTPKYLVTQMGNDKSIKCEQNLGHDTMYWYKQDSKKFLKIMFSYNNKELIINETVPNRFSPKSPDKAHLNLHINSLELGDSAVYFCASSHPPMNTEAFFGQGTRLTVV.

This clonotype has a count of ten or more. The rearrangement joins TRBV7-9 to TRBJ1-1, with a possible D match to TRBD1 (6 bases). The CDR3 covers 17 residues. The germline gives CDR1 SEHNR, CDR2 FQNEAQ (reference sequence). Trimming took off 5 bases at V and 6 bases at J, with 25 bases between the two ends. The CDR3 DNA follows: TGTGCCAGCAGCCCTAGGAGTGGGGACATCCTCAGGGCTGAAGCTTTCTTT. It is translated as CASSPRSGDILRAEAFF.

This clonotype was seen ten or more times. For the CDR3, the DNA is TGTGCCAGCAGCTTGGGGGGCGAGCCGGAGCAGTACTTC. Encoded protein: CASSLGGEPEQYF. The J gene is TRBJ2-7, the V gene TRBV5-6; TRBD1 is a possible D gene (5 bases). The CDR3 extends over 13 amino acids. CDR1 is SGHDT, CDR2 YYEEEE, per germline. V was clipped by 0 bases and J by 7 bases, with 11 bases between them.

Ten or more counts support this clonotype. This chain uses TRBV6-1 with TRBJ2-7; TRBD1 matches 9 bases. CDR3 length: 14 residues. V trimming: 2 bases; J trimming: 4 bases; junction bases outside the gene matches: 3. Germline-derived CDR1 and CDR2 are MNHNS and SASEGT. CDR3 region: CASSERDRDYEQYF. CDR3 nucleotide sequence: TGTGCCAGCAGTGAAAGGGACAGGGATTACGAGCAGTACTTC.

V usage is TRBV24-1 and J usage is TRBJ2-3; no definite D call. V was cut by 5 bases and J by 0 bases, with 11 bases left in between. The CDR3 sequence is 15 residues long. The germline gives CDR1 KGHDR, CDR2 SFDVKD. The chain's CDR3 is CATSAPGPSTDTQYF. In DNA, the CDR3 is TGTGCCACCAGTGCGCCCGGGCCGAGCACAGATACGCAGTATTTT.

Remarks on this clonotype: The junction does not match germline at one end; this may be a read error. V gene TRBV5-1 combines with J gene TRBJ2-5; 12 bases align to TRBD2. The length of the CDR3 is 16 residues. The germline CDR1 and CDR2 sequences are SGHRS and YFSETQ. Here the CDR3 reads CASSPSGGAVRQTKYF. Here the CDR3 DNA reads TGCGCCAGCAGCCCTAGCGGGGGGGCGGTCCGACAGACCAAGTACTTC.

In this sample, this clonotype turned up many times. This sequence joins TRBV6-1 and TRBJ2-7; tentatively, D is TRBD1 or TRBD2 (5 bases each). CDR1 MNHNS and CDR2 SASEGT come from the germline V gene. V was shortened by 5 bases and J by 2 bases, with 13 bases between the two germline ends. The CDR3 has 14 residues. The CDR3 DNA reads TGTGCCAGCAGTACCATTGGGGACCCCTACGAGCAGTACTTC. This translates into CASSTIGDPYEQYF.

The sample holds many counts of this clonotype. This sequence joins TRBV7-2 and TRBJ2-5; D unclear. The CDR3 contains 13 residues. Looked up from germline, CDR1 is SGHTA and CDR2 is FQGNSA. Trimming pared 3 bases from V and 5 bases from J, leaving 10 bases between. The CDR3 loop is CASSFGSEETQYF. The CDR3 nucleotides read TGTGCCAGCAGCTTTGGGTCCGAGGAGACCCAGTACTTC. The full variable domain, completed using reference TRBV7-2 and TRBJ2-5, is GAGVSQSPSNKVTEKGKDVELRCDPISGHTALYWYRQSLGQGLEFLIYFQGNSAPDKSGLPSDRFSAERTGGSVSTLTIQRTQQEDSAVYLCASSFGSEETQYFGPGTRLLVL.

This clonotype was seen at least ten times. The CDR3 protein is CASSTGQGGQPQHF. Here the CDR3 DNA reads TGCGCCAGCAGCACTGGACAGGGCGGGCAGCCCCAGCATTTT. The chain couples TRBV5-1 to TRBJ1-5, with 8 bases that match TRBD1. Trimming cost V 4 bases and J 7 bases; bases outside gene matches: 7. The CDR3 spans 14 residues. Germline V gene data show CDR1 as SGHRS and CDR2 as YFSETQ.

This clonotype was counted many times. The V call is TRBV18, the J call TRBJ2-1; 8 nucleotides match TRBD1. V shed 6 bases and J 4 bases; nucleotides not matched to a gene: 11. The CDR3 length is 16 residues. Germline-derived CDR1 and CDR2 are KGHSH and LQKENI. This CDR3 is CASSRLPGQAYNEQFF. The CDR3 DNA reads as TGTGCCAGCTCGCGACTACCGGGACAGGCTTACAATGAGCAGTTCTTC.

This clonotype was picked up many times. The chain joins TRBV2 to TRBJ1-2; a weak D match, TRBD1 (5 bases). The germline gives CDR1 SNHLY, CDR2 FYNNEI. Trimming pared 8 bases from V and 9 bases from J, leaving 16 bases between. The CDR3 totals 12 residues. The CDR3 DNA follows: TGTGCCAGCGGACAAATCTCTAGCCGCTACACCTTC. Translated, it gives CASGQISSRYTF.

In this sample, this clonotype turned up many times. J is TRBJ2-3 and V is TRBV5-1; D is possibly TRBD1 (5 bases). The V end was cut by 0 bases, the J end by 1 base, with 21 bases between. The CDR3 totals 19 residues. Per germline, CDR1 SGHRS and CDR2 YFSETQ. The CDR3 DNA reads as TGCGCCAGCAGCTTGGGTGGCTCCTCGCCGGGCAGGGGCACAGATACGCAGTATTTT. Amino acid sequence: CASSLGGSSPGRGTDTQYF.

The table lists this clonotype with many counts. The gene calls are TRBV5-1 and TRBJ1-5; the D gene is possibly TRBD1 (5 bases). Germline V lookup: CDR1 SGHRS, CDR2 YFSETQ. This CDR3 has 14 amino acids. V lost 5 bases to trimming and J lost 2 bases, with 11 bases between them. The CDR3 DNA reads TGCGCCAGCAGTTCAAGGGGTGGCAATCAGCCCCAGCATTTT. Protein: CASSSRGGNQPQHF. The full variable domain, rest sourced from reference TRBV5-1 and TRBJ1-5, is KAGVTQTPRYLIKTRGQQVTLSCSPISGHRSVSWYQQTPGQGLQFLFEYFSETQRNKGNFPGRFSGRQFSNSRSEMNVSTLELGDSALYLCASSSRGGNQPQHFGDGTRLSIL.

In its sample, this clonotype was seen many times. V usage is TRBV12-3 or TRBV12-4 and J usage is TRBJ2-3; D is unclear. The CDR3 is 14 residues long. Trimming removed 3 bases from V and 0 bases from J, with 7 bases in between. CDR3 in DNA: TGTGCCAGCAGTTTCCTGGGCAGCACAGATACGCAGTATTTT. It specifies CASSFLGSTDTQYF.

This clonotype was seen many times. V and J are TRBV12-3 or TRBV12-4 and TRBJ1-5; D is undetermined. V was trimmed by 6 bases and J by 4 bases, leaving 7 bases between them. This CDR3 has 12 residues. The CDR3 here is CASRGENQPQHF. CDR3 nucleotides: TGTGCCAGCAGGGGAGAGAATCAGCCCCAGCATTTT.